This T cell receptor beta chain appears in the sequencing data of a study of molecular identifiers for immune sequencing clone quantification. About the study: Replicates split RNA from approximately 22,000 or 94,000 naive CD8 cells five ways, and the researchers sequenced four portions. Study-wide results and caveats: Barcode collisions between identical TCR molecules could shrink estimates of highly expanded clone sizes. Effector cells had over 97% of their molecules in clones above 20 RNA copies, while naive cells had under 1%.

Previously described methods with listed TCR primers produced the bulk TCR libraries. Via MiXCR, TCRdb re-called the PCR reads, giving one row per CDR3 protein. Of around 300,000 distinct CDR3 sequences in the sample, about 23% were seen once. At least ten counts were recorded for this clonotype. What it recognizes is unknown. CDR1 SGHRS and CDR2 YFSETQ come from the germline V gene. This CDR3 has 12 residues. V lost 0 bases and J lost 7, with 7 bases in between. The chain has TRBV5-1 and TRBJ1-1; D is unclear. Sequencing was performed on naive CD8+ T cells from blood, with Jurkat cell RNA spiked in. Subset specified: FACS-sorted CD8+CD4-CCR7+CD45RA+ naive T cells. This TCR was sampled from a human donor in good health. Some libraries in this study had Jurkat cell RNA spiked in. The chain's CDR3 is CASSLDRIEAFF. CDR3 nucleotide sequence: TGCGCCAGCAGCTTGGACAGAATTGAAGCTTTCTTT.